This entry is about one TCR beta chain. What it binds is unknown. This CDR3 has 11 residues. Germline CDR1 reads MNHEY; CDR2 reads SVGAGI. V lost 7 bases to trimming and J lost 8 bases, with 9 bases between them. This entry comes from a study of T-cell memory formation after mild COVID-19. In the study overall: The study found TCR clusters largely donor specific. General study points: Of the contracting clones, CD4+ ones lay mainly in CM and EM, and CD8+ ones in EMRA.

Constant-segment primers served in 5'RACE that generated TCR alpha and TCR beta cDNA libraries bearing sample barcodes and UMIs. One entry per CDR3 protein, called by TCRdb with MiXCR from the 5' RACE reads. The sample lists 180,000 or so distinct CDR3 sequences, 11% occurring once. The chain has TRBV6-5 and TRBJ2-4; a possible D gene is TRBD2 (5 bases). The sequencing input was PBMCs or a T cell subset sorted from them (not recorded which). The TCR was taken from a man between 18 and 29 years old who had mild COVID-19 (a few samples of this study predate the infection). Cell type and time point are not known. The CDR3 region has the DNA TGTGCCAGCACATCGCGGGACATTCAGTACTTC. This encodes CASTSRDIQYF.